This entry is about one TCR beta chain. Its antigen remains unidentified. The sample is drawn from a study of response to subunit inactivated influenza vaccine. TCRdb recomputed calls from the RT-PCR reads with MiXCR, one row per CDR3 protein. This table holds fewer than 750,000 distinct CDR3 sequences, approximately 14% found once. The study's findings and limits: With each seasonal influenza vaccination, the authors suggested, few new T cells are recruited.

There are 13 residues in the CDR3. CDR1 is SGHVS and CDR2 is FNYEAQ in the germline V gene. V dropped 8 bases and J dropped 4; count of bases not matched to a gene: 6. This specimen consisted of PBMCs from blood, obtained about 12 days after vaccination. This receptor was taken from a man between 50 and 59 years old who received an inactivated influenza vaccine. The chain uses TRBV7-6 and TRBJ2-3, with 7 bases lining up with TRBD2. CDR3 residues: CASGGVGADTQYF. CDR3 nucleotide sequence: TGTGCCAGCGGGGGGGTAGGGGCAGATACGCAGTATTTT.